This T cell receptor (beta chain) was observed in a study of control samples from healthy donors and cancer patients. The CDR3 loop spans 15 amino acids. Per the germline V gene, CDR1 is SGHVS and CDR2 is FQNEAQ. J lost 2 bases, V lost 0 bases, and 3 bases had no gene match. The assay was immunoSEQ multiplex PCR, and TCRdb's table has in-frame clones only and misses some. This repertoire shows about 130,000 clones, roughly 91% found once; its top ten account for roughly 1.7%. The sample was PBMCs. The chain joins TRBV7-8 to TRBJ2-7; TRBD1 agrees at 8 bases. The sequence came from a man between 50 and 59 years old with head and neck cancer. DNA of the CDR3: TGTGCCAGCAGCTTAGCCCGGACAGGGCCCTACGAGCAGTACTTC. It is translated as CASSLARTGPYEQYF.